This TCR beta chain is from a study of cytomegalovirus exposure and HLA in healthy donors. For the study at large: An analysis done earlier identified fewer than 140 million unique TCR beta sequences from about 179 million T cells.

The length of the CDR3 is 14 residues. Germline V gene lookup returns CDR1 SNHLY and CDR2 FYNNEI. Trimming removed 3 bases at V and 5 bases at J, with 13 bases between. General study findings and limits: Reportedly, a later analysis found an Asian-associated ancestry cluster had fewer N-insertions than the approximately 670-donor mean. Previously analyzed data showed that most TCR beta V segments were productive at a frequency of about 90% or about 30%. TCR association rates varied by HLA locus in a later analysis, with DRB1 highest and HLA-C lowest.

Worth noting for this clone: Antigen unknown.

A multiplex PCR was run with 60 Vbeta primers and 13 Jbeta primers. Method: immunoSEQ multiplex PCR; TCRdb's copy keeps in-frame clones and lacks some. The sample has some 150,000 clones, more than 75% seen once. The chain joins TRBV2 to TRBJ1-2; D gene uncertain. The TCR was taken from a woman in her forties in good health and CMV-seropositive. Specimen: PBMCs. CDR3 nucleotide sequence: TGTGCCAGCAGTGATGACGGCAGGAATTATGGCTACACCTTC. It translates to CASSDDGRNYGYTF. Together with reference TRBV2 and TRBJ1-2, the CDR3 gives the full variable domain: EPEVTQTPSHQVTQMGQEVILRCVPISNHLYFYWYRQILGQKVEFLVSFYNNEISEKSEIFDDQFSVERPDGSNFTLKIRSTKLEDSAMYFCASSDDGRNYGYTFGSGTRLTVV.